The clone carrying this T cell receptor beta chain has more than one count but fewer than ten. These data belong to a study of Graves' ophthalmopathy and Graves' hyperthyroidism. RNA transcripts were the source from which TCR beta CDR3 regions were amplified. RT-PCR was first run with HTBI primers, then multiplex PCR in a second round. TCRdb re-derived calls from the multiplex PCR reads in MiXCR, one entry per CDR3 protein. The sample consists of 900,000 to 1,200,000 distinct CDR3 sequences, less than 45% of them appearing once. CDR3 size: 15 residues. Deletions cut 6 bases from V and 0 bases from J, with 14 bases between. CDR1 is SGHTA, CDR2 FQGTGA, per germline.

Sequencing input: peripheral blood or thyroid tissue (not recorded which). This chain joins TRBV7-3 and TRBJ1-1, with D tentatively TRBD1 (6 bases). The TCR originated in an adult man with Graves' hyperthyroidism. CDR3 loop: CASRWGGVMNTEAFF. CDR3 coding DNA: TGTGCCAGCAGATGGGGGGGCGTGATGAACACTGAAGCTTTCTTT.